Reported below is one T cell receptor (beta chain). What it binds is unknown. Fresh peripheral blood, 10 ml, was the source of the PBMCs. This entry is derived from a study of T cells in Graves' hyperthyroidism and ophthalmopathy. On the study more broadly: Any treatment followed the collection of peripheral blood at initial diagnosis.

Regarding the study as a whole: Ophthalmopathy could be told apart from stable hyperthyroidism with a 13 V-J model.

TCR beta CDR3 regions were amplified from RNA transcripts. The TCR CDR3 was amplified in a first-round RT-PCR using the HTBI primer set. MiXCR was run by TCRdb on the multiplex PCR reads, yielding one entry per CDR3 protein. This sample has around 600,000 distinct CDR3 sequences; 12% to 15% occur once, and the top ten carry around 7%. This CDR3 has 17 amino acids. Germline CDR1 reads LGHNA; CDR2 reads YSLEER. V dropped 0 bases and J dropped 7; count of bases not matched to a gene: 9. The sequence was obtained from a woman aged 18-30 years with Graves' ophthalmopathy. The sequencing input was blood. This chain uses TRBV4-3 with TRBJ2-1; TRBD2 matches at 10 bases. The chain's CDR3 is CASSQEYRLAGFNEQFF. CDR3 DNA sequence: TGCGCCAGCAGCCAAGAGTACAGACTAGCGGGTTTTAATGAGCAGTTCTTC.